The 7 T cell receptor beta chains presented below share a single source sample, sequenced in a study of T-cell reconstitution after alpha-beta-depleted transplantation in children. TCRbeta library construction was performed incorporating unique molecular identifiers. Each CDR3 protein gets one entry after TCRdb re-called the PCR reads with MiXCR. The profile covers about 500,000 distinct CDR3 sequences, with about 31% appearing a single time and 2% to 2.5% taken by the ten largest. The material was PBMCs from the stem cell graft donor, obtained from the stem cell graft. These receptors originate from a human donor who donated a stem cell graft to a child with aplastic anemia.

The rearrangement joins TRBV14 to TRBJ1-1; TRBD1 might be the D (5 bases). V dropped 2 bases and J dropped 5 bases, with 9 bases sitting between them. CDR1 is SGHDN, CDR2 FVKESK, per germline. This CDR3 has 13 amino acids. The CDR3 nucleotides read TGTGCCAGCAGCCAACCAGGGAGAACTGAAGCTTTCTTT. Residues: CASSQPGRTEAFF.

This clonotype was counted a few times. V and J are TRBV7-2 and TRBJ2-7; TRBD1 is a possible D gene (6 bases). CDR1 is SGHTA and CDR2 is FQGNSA in the germline V gene. The CDR3 is made up of 14 amino acids. Trimming took 5 bases from V and 2 from J, leaving 13 bases between them. CDR3 region: CASSGGQTTYEQYF. CDR3 bases: TGTGCCAGCAGCGGCGGACAGACTACCTACGAGCAGTACTTC.

This clonotype showed up just a few times. This chain uses TRBV19 with TRBJ1-2; 7 bases agree with TRBD1. The V gene's germline CDR1 is LNHDA and CDR2 SQIVND (reference sequence). V dropped 3 bases and J dropped 4; count of bases not matched to a gene: 8. There are 15 residues in the CDR3. The CDR3 nucleotides read TGTGCCAGTAGTATCCACCGGGACAGATCCTATGGCTACACCTTC. Encoded protein: CASSIHRDRSYGYTF.

This clonotype was counted only a few times. V gene TRBV7-6 combines with J gene TRBJ1-1; D is possibly TRBD1 (6 bases). This CDR3 has 14 amino acids. Trimming took off 4 bases at V and 4 bases at J, with 13 bases between the two ends. Per germline, CDR1 SGHVS and CDR2 FNYEAQ. The CDR3 DNA is TGTGCCAGCAGCTCCTTCGTAGGGGGCACTGAAGCTTTCTTT. Translated, it gives CASSSFVGGTEAFF.

This clonotype was counted a few times. The V call is TRBV5-1, the J call TRBJ2-3; no clear D. Germline V CDR1 and CDR2: SGHRS, YFSETQ. This CDR3 contains 15 residues. With 0 bases removed from V and 2 bases from J, the gap between germline ends came to 10 bases. The CDR3 bases are TGCGCCAGCAGCTTGGAAGCGCCCCACACAGATACGCAGTATTTT. Translation: CASSLEAPHTDTQYF.

This clonotype came up a few times. V is TRBV29-1 and J is TRBJ2-2; D gene unclear. Germline CDR1 SQVTM, CDR2 ANQGSEA. This CDR3 region has 13 residues. The V end was cut by 5 bases, the J end by 5 bases, with 12 bases between. CDR3 DNA sequence: TGCAGCGTTTCGCAGGAGTCGACCGGGGAGCTGTTTTTT. Amino acids: CSVSQESTGELFF.

This clonotype turned up a few times. The chain has TRBV15 and TRBJ2-1; D is unresolved. Trimming shortened V by 1 base and J by 0 bases, and 10 bases separated the two germline ends. This CDR3 region has 16 residues. CDR1 is LNHNV, CDR2 YYDKDF, per germline (reference sequence). CDR3 nucleotide sequence: TGTGCCACCAGCAGAGCGGCTTCTTACTCCTACAATGAGCAGTTCTTC. Translating it yields CATSRAASYSYNEQFF.